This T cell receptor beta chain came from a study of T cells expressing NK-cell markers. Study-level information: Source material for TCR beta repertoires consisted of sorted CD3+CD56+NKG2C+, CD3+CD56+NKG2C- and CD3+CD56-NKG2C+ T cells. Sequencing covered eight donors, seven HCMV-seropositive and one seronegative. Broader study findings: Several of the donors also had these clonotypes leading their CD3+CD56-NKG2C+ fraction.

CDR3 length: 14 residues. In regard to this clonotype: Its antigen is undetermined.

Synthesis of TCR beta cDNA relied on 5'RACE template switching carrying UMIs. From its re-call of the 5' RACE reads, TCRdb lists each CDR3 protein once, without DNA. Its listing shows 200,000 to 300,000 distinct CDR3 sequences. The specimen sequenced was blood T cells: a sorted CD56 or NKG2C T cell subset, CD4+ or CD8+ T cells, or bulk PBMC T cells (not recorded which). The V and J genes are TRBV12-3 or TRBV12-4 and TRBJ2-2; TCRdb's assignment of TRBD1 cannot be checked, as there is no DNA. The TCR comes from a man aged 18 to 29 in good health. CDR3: CATWTGTNTGELFF.